Here is one TCR beta chain with its context. Antigen unknown. This sample stems from a study of shared clonotypes between healthy human individuals. General study findings and limits: Sampling used blood alone; tissue repertoires probably differ. Among non-shared clonotypes, generation probabilities were lower than among those shared by all four donors.

The CDR3 contains 17 residues. CDR1 is MDHEN and CDR2 is SYDVKM in the germline V gene. The germline V and J ends were trimmed by 4 bases and 0 bases, with 16 bases remaining between them. Each subset's genomic DNA was shared equally among a number of immunoSEQ plates. Only in-frame clones appear in the TCRdb table, and some are missing; sequencing was by immunoSEQ multiplex PCR. This sample has over 1.5 million clones, with 95% to 99% found just once. Material: naive CD4+ T cells sorted from blood. Subset of the sample: CD45RA+ positively selected. The chain employs TRBV28 and TRBJ2-1; tentative D call: TRBD2 (6 bases). This sequence originates from a man aged 25 to 40 in good health. CDR3 DNA sequence: TGTGCCAGCAGTTCTGCTGGAGGGCTCCCCTCCTACAATGAGCAGTTCTTC. It specifies CASSSAGGLPSYNEQFF.